This T cell receptor beta chain was identified in a study of CD8 T cells in Susac syndrome. Regarding this clonotype: Its antigen remains unknown.

Study-wide findings and caveats: Across the total CD8+ repertoires, over 15 Susac-specific public clones were detected, and across the CD8+ TEMRA repertoires, several such clones were detected. Clonal CD8+ expansion in Susac was highest in TEMRA cells and active patients.

The V and J ends lost 6 bases and 4 bases respectively, with 19 bases between them. This CDR3 is built from 14 residues. Germline CDR1 and CDR2: DFQATT and SNEGSKA (reference sequence). CD8+ and CD4+ T cells circulating in blood were sequenced for TCR beta. In contrast to the negatively isolated CD8+ and CD4+ T cells, TEMRA cells were FACS-enriched. Reverse transcription used 0.5 to 1 ug RNA and random hexamers. TCRdb independently ran MiXCR on the immunoSEQ multiplex PCR reads; one entry per CDR3 protein. This table has about 76,000 distinct CDR3 sequences, roughly 92% appearing once. This TCR was sampled from a human donor with Susac syndrome. The sample taken for sequencing was CD8+ T cells from PBMCs. This chain uses TRBV20-1 with TRBJ2-7; the D gene is possibly TRBD1 (6 bases). The CDR3 DNA reads as TGCAGTGCCGCCCCAACAGGGAAGCAGTACGAGCAGTACTTC. This sequence encodes CSAAPTGKQYEQYF.